A single TCR beta chain is shown here with its context. It was CD45RO-negative cells, positively selected for CCR7, that made up naive CD8 cells, with terminally differentiated effector memory CD45RA+ cells excluded. The data derive from a study of shared clonotypes between healthy human individuals. Profiling relied on immunoSEQ multiplex PCR, and the TCRdb table lists in-frame clones only, not all of them. The sample has about 2 million clones; about 95% are singletons. The CDR3 runs 15 residues. V was trimmed by 0 bases and J by 7 bases, leaving 16 bases between them. Germline V gives CDR1 LNHNV, CDR2 YYDKDF (reference sequence).

The chain carries TRBV15 and TRBJ2-7, with D perhaps TRBD2 (6 bases). This receptor was taken from a young man in good health. The sample comprised naive CD8+ T cells sorted from blood. CDR3 sequence reads: CATSRDLGTGGEQYF. The CDR3 DNA reads as TGTGCCACCAGCAGAGATCTCGGCACCGGAGGGGAGCAGTACTTC.